One and the same sample provided the 29 T cell receptor beta chains below, sequenced in a study of blood T cells in healthy people across ages. The second PCR ran about 6 to 12 cycles with a sample-barcoded 5' primer and J-beta primers. TCRdb re-called the 5' RACE reads with MiXCR, one entry per CDR3 protein. The table includes about 1.4 million distinct CDR3 sequences, around 59% detected once. Sequenced sample: blood. The receptors were gathered from a man younger than 30 in good health.

In its sample, this clonotype was seen a few times. The rearrangement links TRBV20-1 to TRBJ2-7, with 9 bases aligning to TRBD2. CDR1 is DFQATT, CDR2 SNEGSKA, per germline (reference sequence). The trim removed 3 bases at V and 7 bases at J, leaving 10 bases unmatched. There are 14 residues in the CDR3. CDR3 residues: CSASSGGRGIEQYF. The CDR3 coding sequence is TGCAGTGCTAGTAGTGGCGGGAGGGGAATTGAGCAGTACTTC.

The sample holds a few counts of this clonotype. The CDR3 protein is CASSRTSGQEQFF. DNA for the CDR3: TGTGCCAGCAGCCGGACTAGCGGGCAAGAGCAGTTCTTC. The chain employs TRBV6-5 and TRBJ2-1, with 11 bases lining up with TRBD2. CDR1 is MNHEY, CDR2 SVGAGI, per germline. V was clipped by 6 bases and J by 10 bases; unmatched bases: 5. CDR3 length: 13 residues.

The V and J genes are TRBV12-3 or TRBV12-4 and TRBJ2-5; 14 bases line up with TRBD2. With 6 bases clipped from V and 5 bases from J, the junction kept 8 bases outside the gene matches. This CDR3 contains 16 residues. CDR3 protein: CASRPGLAGEGETQYF. The DNA of the CDR3 is TGTGCCAGCAGACCGGGACTAGCGGGAGAGGGGGAGACCCAGTACTTC.

This clonotype came up many times. The V and J genes are TRBV29-1 and TRBJ2-3; D is perhaps TRBD1 (6 bases). Trimming removed 4 bases at V and 2 bases at J, with 10 bases between. The CDR3 loop spans 13 amino acids. Looked up from germline, CDR1 is SQVTM and CDR2 is ANQGSEA. The CDR3 bases are TGCAGCGTTGGGGGGCGTAACACAGATACGCAGTATTTT. As protein: CSVGGRNTDTQYF.

V gene TRBV7-9 combines with J gene TRBJ2-7, with 8 bases that match TRBD2. The V gene end was trimmed by 5 bases and the J gene end by 1 base; junction bases not matched to a gene: 7. The length of the CDR3 is 15 residues. CDR1 is SEHNR, CDR2 FQNEAQ, per germline (reference sequence). This CDR3 reads CASSLLTSESYEQYF. The CDR3 DNA follows: TGTGCCAGCAGCCTCCTGACTAGCGAGTCCTACGAGCAGTACTTC.

The chain joins TRBV7-2 to TRBJ2-6; 10 bases line up with TRBD1. This CDR3 has 19 residues. From germline, CDR1 is SGHTA and CDR2 FQGNSA. V lost 2 bases to trimming and J lost 2 bases; unmatched junction nucleotides: 9. Here the CDR3 DNA reads TGTGCCAGCAGCTTAATGGGACAGGGGAGGGTAACTGGGGCCAACGTCCTGACTTTC. This sequence encodes CASSLMGQGRVTGANVLTF.

This chain connects TRBV25-1 to TRBJ2-3; a weak D match, TRBD2 (5 bases). Germline loops: CDR1 MGHDK, CDR2 SYGVNS. The CDR3 covers 16 residues. V was clipped by 1 base and J by 5 bases, with 16 bases between them. CDR3 bases: TGTGCCAGCAGTGAATTCGGTTACTCGGGAAAAGATACGCAGTATTTT. Its translation: CASSEFGYSGKDTQYF.

The gene calls are TRBV20-1 and TRBJ2-1, with D hard to call. The DNA matches TRBJ2-7 better at its end, which makes the J call doubtful. Germline V gene lookup returns CDR1 DFQATT and CDR2 SNEGSKA (reference sequence). There are 15 residues in the CDR3. The CDR3 bases are TGCAGTGCTAGAGAACAAGGGTCTTCCTACAATGAGCAGTACTTC. Residues: CSAREQGSSYNEQYF.

V is TRBV25-1 and J is TRBJ2-3, with 9 bases matching TRBD2. V lost 6 bases and J lost 0; bases outside the gene matches: 4. There are 15 residues in the CDR3. Germline V lookup: CDR1 MGHDK, CDR2 SYGVNS. The CDR3 spells CASSGLAYSTDTQYF. The CDR3 region has the DNA TGTGCCAGCAGCGGACTAGCGTATAGCACAGATACGCAGTATTTT.

This clonotype was counted a few times. The genes are TRBV5-1 and TRBJ2-1, with 9 bases identical to TRBD1. J lost 4 bases, V lost 6 bases, and 5 bases had no gene match. CDR3 length equals 14 residues. In germline, CDR1 is SGHRS, CDR2 YFSETQ. Here the CDR3 reads CASTGTGIYNEQFF. The DNA of the CDR3 is TGCGCCAGCACCGGGACAGGGATTTACAATGAGCAGTTCTTC. The variable domain in full, completed from reference TRBV5-1 and TRBJ2-1, reads KAGVTQTPRYLIKTRGQQVTLSCSPISGHRSVSWYQQTPGQGLQFLFEYFSETQRNKGNFPGRFSGRQFSNSRSEMNVSTLELGDSALYLCASTGTGIYNEQFFGPGTRLTVL.

The sample holds a few counts of this clonotype. The rearrangement links TRBV29-1 to TRBJ1-2; D may be TRBD1 (5 bases). Germline V lookup: CDR1 SQVTM, CDR2 ANQGSEA. Trimming pared 4 bases from V and 6 bases from J, leaving 12 bases between. CDR3 size: 12 residues. CDR3 in amino acids: CSVGQGRDGYTF. CDR3 DNA sequence: TGCAGCGTTGGGCAGGGTCGTGATGGCTACACCTTC.

This clonotype was counted a few times. This chain uses TRBV13 with TRBJ2-1; D might be TRBD1 (6 bases). V shed 7 bases and J shed 5 bases, with 12 bases lying between them. The CDR3 is 13 residues long. Germline CDR1 reads PRHDT; CDR2 reads FYEKMQ (reference sequence). CDR3 protein: CASTNDRNNEQFF. The CDR3 coding sequence is TGTGCCAGCACAAACGACAGGAACAATGAGCAGTTCTTC.

This clonotype was recorded a few times. The rearrangement links TRBV28 to TRBJ1-1; unclear D gene. V was clipped by 8 bases and J by 1 base, with 8 bases between them. CDR3 length: 12 residues. CDR1 and CDR2 (germline): MDHEN, SYDVKM. CDR3 region: CASSDSNTEAFF. DNA for the CDR3: TGTGCCAGCTCCGACTCGAACACTGAAGCTTTCTTT. Drawing the rest from reference TRBV28 and TRBJ1-1, the complete variable domain is DVKVTQSSRYLVKRTGEKVFLECVQDMDHENMFWYRQDPGLGLRLIYFSYDVKMKEKGDIPEGYSVSREKKERFSLILESASTNQTSMYLCASSDSNTEAFFGQGTRLTVV.

This clonotype was seen only a few times. The chain combines TRBV4-3 with TRBJ2-7, with 8 nucleotides matching TRBD2. Germline V gene lookup returns CDR1 LGHNA and CDR2 YSLEER. The CDR3 contains 13 residues. V trimming: 4 bases; J trimming: 6 bases; junction bases outside the gene matches: 5. The CDR3 sequence is CASSPREGREQYF. The CDR3 DNA follows: TGCGCCAGCAGCCCCCGGGAGGGACGCGAGCAGTACTTC.

The chain has TRBV27 and TRBJ2-7; 9 bases agree with TRBD2. Germline V gene sequence: CDR1 MNHEY, CDR2 SMNVEV (reference sequence). This CDR3 spans 16 amino acids. V dropped 7 bases and J dropped 2; count of bases not matched to a gene: 12. CDR3 region: CASILRGRDPAYEQYF. In nucleotides, the CDR3 is TGTGCCAGCATTCTTCGCGGGAGGGACCCTGCCTACGAGCAGTACTTC.

The chain couples TRBV7-2 to TRBJ1-4; D unresolved. The CDR3 has 12 residues. The ends were cut back, 10 bases at V and 5 bases at J, with 11 bases in the middle. Germline CDR1 reads SGHTA; CDR2 reads FQGNSA. In nucleotides, the CDR3 is TGTGCCACCAGACGGTACAATGAAAAACTGTTTTTT. This codes for CATRRYNEKLFF.

As DNA, the CDR3 is TGTGCCAGCAGCTCAGGACTAGGAAGAAATGAGCAGTTCTTC. Translated, it gives CASSSGLGRNEQFF. The chain combines TRBV11-3 with TRBJ2-1, with 7 positions matching TRBD2. Looked up from germline, CDR1 is SGHNT and CDR2 is YENEEA. Trimming at V came to 4 bases and at J to 7 bases, leaving 7 bases not matched to a gene. The CDR3 covers 14 residues.

V and J are TRBV29-1 and TRBJ2-7; TRBD2 matches 8 bases. Germline assignment: CDR1 SQVTM and CDR2 ANQGSEA. This CDR3 region has 15 residues. The V gene end was trimmed by 0 bases and the J gene end by 6 bases; junction bases not matched to a gene: 10. This chain's CDR3 is CSVEDYGGARGEQYF. The CDR3, as DNA: TGCAGCGTTGAAGATTACGGGGGGGCTCGGGGCGAGCAGTACTTC.

The chain carries TRBV14 and TRBJ2-7; TRBD1 matches at 8 bases. The CDR3 runs 16 residues. Germline-derived CDR1 and CDR2 are SGHDN and FVKESK. Unmatched junction bases numbered 9, after V lost 2 bases and J lost 3 bases. The CDR3 nucleotides read TGTGCCAGCAGCCAACCCGGACAGGGACACAACTACGAGCAGTACTTC. This translates into CASSQPGQGHNYEQYF. Combining the CDR3 with reference TRBV14 and TRBJ2-7 gives the whole variable domain EAGVTQFPSHSVIEKGQTVTLRCDPISGHDNLYWYRRVMGKEIKFLLHFVKESKQDESGMPNNRFLAERTGGTYSTLKVQPAELEDSGVYFCASSQPGQGHNYEQYFGPGTRLTVT.

The CDR3 sequence: CASSLGFAAEQFF. CDR3 in DNA: TGTGCCAGCAGCTTGGGGTTCGCTGCTGAGCAGTTCTTC. V is TRBV5-4 and J is TRBJ2-1; D remains ambiguous. The germline V gene has CDR1 SGHNT and CDR2 YYREEE (reference sequence). The CDR3 covers 13 residues. With 0 bases removed from V and 9 bases from J, the gap between germline ends came to 10 bases.

The V and J genes are TRBV15 and TRBJ2-2; no clear D gene. The CDR3 spans 14 residues. V dropped 6 bases and J dropped 2 bases, with 10 bases sitting between them. CDR1 LNHNV and CDR2 YYDKDF come from the germline V gene (reference sequence). The CDR3 DNA sequence: TGTGCCACCAGTATCGACACCAACACCGGGGAGCTGTTTTTT. It encodes CATSIDTNTGELFF.

The CDR3 coding sequence is TGTGCCAGCAGTTTAAAGAGATATCAGCCCCAGCATTTT. As protein: CASSLKRYQPQHF. The V gene is TRBV12-3 or TRBV12-4, the J gene TRBJ1-5; D is uncertain. The CDR3 is 13 residues long. The ends were cut back, 2 bases at V and 5 bases at J, with 7 bases in the middle.

This clonotype was seen once. The gene calls are TRBV27 and TRBJ1-5; D unresolved. The V gene's germline CDR1 is MNHEY and CDR2 SMNVEV (reference sequence). This CDR3 comprises 14 residues. Trimming took 6 bases from V and 5 from J, leaving 14 bases between them. CDR3 DNA sequence: TGTGCCAGCAGAAAGATGGAGTCATATCAGCCCCAGCATTTT. Protein: CASRKMESYQPQHF.

The genes are TRBV20-1 and TRBJ1-6; tentative D call: TRBD1 (6 bases). The CDR3 is 14 residues long. V was cut by 2 bases and J by 9 bases, with 14 bases left in between. Germline values: CDR1 DFQATT, CDR2 SNEGSKA (reference sequence). The DNA of the CDR3 is TGCAGTGCTAGAACGGGGGGGGGCGGTTCACCCCTCCACTTT. This translates into CSARTGGGGSPLHF.

V and J are TRBV7-9 and TRBJ1-1; possible D gene TRBD1, 5 bases. The CDR3 covers 15 residues. The V gene's germline CDR1 is SEHNR and CDR2 FQNEAQ (reference sequence). V lost 1 base to trimming and J lost 4 bases, with 13 bases between them. The CDR3 bases are TGTGCCAGCAGCTTAGAAGGGGTAAGGGGCACTGAAGCTTTCTTT. Translated, it gives CASSLEGVRGTEAFF.

As to this clonotype: An end of the junction does not agree with germline; a read error may underlie this. V and J are TRBV4-1 and TRBJ1-1; D uncertain. This CDR3 is 15 amino acids long. Germline CDR1 is MGHRA and CDR2 is YSYEKL. Here the CDR3 DNA reads TGCGTCAGCAGCCAAGAAAGAGGGCTGGGCACTGAAGCTTTCTTT. This gives the protein CVSSQERGLGTEAFF.

The chain couples TRBV13 to TRBJ2-1, with 7 bases aligning to TRBD1. V was pared by 8 bases and J by 6 bases, with 10 bases of the junction left unmatched. The length of the CDR3 is 14 residues. From germline, CDR1 is PRHDT and CDR2 FYEKMQ (reference sequence). The DNA for the CDR3 is TGTGCCAGCCAATCCGGGACAGACCTCAATGAGCAGTTCTTC. Its protein product is CASQSGTDLNEQFF.

The chain combines TRBV10-3 with TRBJ1-5; D gene ambiguous. Germline V gives CDR1 ENHRY, CDR2 SYGVKD. This CDR3 is built from 12 residues. The ends were cut back, 5 bases at V and 4 bases at J, with 6 bases in the middle. The CDR3 DNA follows: TGTGCCATCAGTCGCTTAAATCAGCCCCAGCATTTT. It translates to CAISRLNQPQHF.

The rearrangement joins TRBV20-1 to TRBJ1-3, with unresolved D. The germline V gene has CDR1 DFQATT and CDR2 SNEGSKA (reference sequence). V was trimmed by 5 bases and J by 0 bases, leaving 8 bases between them. The CDR3 consists of 13 residues. In DNA form, the CDR3 reads TGCAGTGCTTTCGCTGGCTCTGGAAACACCATATATTTT. It codes for CSAFAGSGNTIYF.